Listed below are T cell receptor beta chains from one sample, sequenced in a study of blood T cell repertoires in COVID-19. Profiled with immunoSEQ multiplex PCR; TCRdb holds only in-frame clones, not every one. Of tens of thousands of clones listed, approximately 90% are singletons. Sequenced input: peripheral blood. The receptors were gathered from a woman aged 60 to 75 with COVID-19, enrolled during active disease. The CDR3 runs from the conserved cysteine through the conserved F or W.

v_call: TRBV28; j_call: TRBJ1-1; cdr3_aa: CASSGRLLNTEAFF
v_call: TRBV27; j_call: TRBJ2-1; cdr3_aa: CASSWLLAGVEGEQFF
v_call: TRBV19; j_call: TRBJ2-5; cdr3_aa: CASSLTGGRETQYF
v_call: TRBV5-5; j_call: TRBJ2-2; cdr3_aa: CASVQSLGTGELFF
v_call: TRBV4-1; j_call: TRBJ2-7; cdr3_aa: CASSPRADYEQYF
v_call: TRBV7-2; j_call: TRBJ2-5; cdr3_aa: CASSQGQPPQETQYF
v_call: TRBV2; j_call: TRBJ2-3; cdr3_aa: CASSDLAGGGDTQYF
v_call: TRBV5-1; j_call: TRBJ2-1; cdr3_aa: CASSEQIGSYNEQFF
v_call: TRBV29-1; j_call: TRBJ2-3; cdr3_aa: CSLLAGYGDTQYF
v_call: TRBV19; j_call: TRBJ1-4; cdr3_aa: CASTHGQPYATNEKLFF
v_call: TRBV19; j_call: TRBJ2-7; cdr3_aa: CASSAASGGPYEQYF
v_call: TRBV24-1; j_call: TRBJ2-1; cdr3_aa: CATSGSLYNEQFF
v_call: TRBV6-5; j_call: TRBJ2-1; cdr3_aa: CASSYSKSGTYNEQFF
v_call: TRBV9; j_call: TRBJ2-7; cdr3_aa: CASSPGLAGGGSSYEQYF
v_call: TRBV7-9; j_call: TRBJ2-1; cdr3_aa: CASSSILAGTFYNEQFF
v_call: TRBV10-2; j_call: TRBJ1-3; cdr3_aa: CASSPWTGAGNTIYF
v_call: TRBV5-1; j_call: TRBJ1-4; cdr3_aa: CASSFTRRTNEKLFF
v_call: TRBV6-1; j_call: TRBJ1-5; cdr3_aa: CASSEGPEHQPQHF
v_call: TRBV27; j_call: TRBJ2-7; cdr3_aa: CASRAVEAGAYEQYF
v_call: TRBV6-5; j_call: TRBJ2-7; cdr3_aa: CASRVRGFHEQYF
v_call: TRBV28; j_call: TRBJ1-6; cdr3_aa: CASSPTGVASPLHF
v_call: TRBV7-3; j_call: TRBJ2-5; cdr3_aa: CASSLDRGSETQYF
v_call: TRBV19; j_call: TRBJ2-1; cdr3_aa: CASNAGTSRLNEQFF
v_call: TRBV19; j_call: TRBJ1-5; cdr3_aa: CASSIGRQPQHF
v_call: TRBV19; j_call: TRBJ1-5; cdr3_aa: CASSTRTGDQPQHF
v_call: TRBV9; j_call: TRBJ2-7; cdr3_aa: CASSAGTRNEQYF
v_call: TRBV4-1; j_call: TRBJ1-5; cdr3_aa: CASSRPQGSVLQPQHF
v_call: TRBV10-3; j_call: TRBJ2-2; cdr3_aa: CAISEGGSAAGELFF
v_call: TRBV12-3/TRBV12-4; j_call: TRBJ1-1; cdr3_aa: CASSRGGITEAFF
v_call: TRBV7-2; j_call: TRBJ2-1; cdr3_aa: CASSLALTRRGGANEQFF
v_call: TRBV7-6; j_call: TRBJ2-1; cdr3_aa: CASSLGVASGASYNEQFF
v_call: TRBV5-6; j_call: TRBJ1-4; cdr3_aa: CASSLTRTGHNEKLFF
v_call: TRBV29-1; j_call: TRBJ2-7; cdr3_aa: CSVENTYEQYF
v_call: TRBV28; j_call: TRBJ1-5; cdr3_aa: CASSLVQNSNQPQHF
v_call: TRBV6-5; j_call: TRBJ1-2; cdr3_aa: CASTFGTRYGYTF
v_call: TRBV11-3; j_call: TRBJ1-1; cdr3_aa: CASSLGTGGHGTEAFF
v_call: TRBV27; j_call: TRBJ1-5; cdr3_aa: CASSPSPGDVSNQPQHF
v_call: TRBV28; j_call: TRBJ1-2; cdr3_aa: CASTKSLGREYGYTF
v_call: TRBV7-8; j_call: TRBJ2-1; cdr3_aa: CASSRGQTSYNEQFF
v_call: TRBV29-1; j_call: TRBJ1-2; cdr3_aa: CSVVRQGTIGYTF
v_call: TRBV5-4; j_call: TRBJ2-3; cdr3_aa: CASSLAAWEAGKVGDTQYF
v_call: TRBV18; j_call: TRBJ2-4; cdr3_aa: CASSPLRDSSGKNIQYF
v_call: TRBV24-1; j_call: TRBJ2-1; cdr3_aa: CATSEETSGYYNEQFF
v_call: TRBV27; j_call: TRBJ1-2; cdr3_aa: CASSQDRDYGYTF
v_call: TRBV5-6; j_call: TRBJ1-6; cdr3_aa: CASSLAGAGGFSPLHF
v_call: TRBV19; j_call: TRBJ2-2; cdr3_aa: CASIFGGAGGELFF
v_call: TRBV2; j_call: TRBJ2-1; cdr3_aa: CASSGISGRASEQFF
v_call: TRBV2; j_call: TRBJ1-5; cdr3_aa: CASSDRTGGNQPQHF
v_call: TRBV7-2; j_call: TRBJ2-1; cdr3_aa: CASSLFGLENEQFF